This T cell receptor beta chain appears in the sequencing data of a study of T-cell reconstitution after alpha-beta-depleted transplantation in children. The length of the CDR3 is 13 residues. The V gene's germline CDR1 is SGHVS and CDR2 FQNEAQ. V lost 0 bases and J lost 7, with 7 bases in between. As it was prepared, the TCRbeta library received unique molecular identifiers. Each CDR3 protein is one row after TCRdb ran MiXCR on the PCR reads. The sample shows fewer than 250,000 distinct CDR3 sequences, approximately 17% of them seen only once. The sample holds a few counts of this clonotype. The sequencing here drew on PBMCs, mostly from graft donor cells, taken 360 days after TCRalphabeta/CD19-depleted stem cell transplant. The chain is built from TRBV7-8 and TRBJ2-1, with no clear D. The receptor was isolated from a male patient between 2 and 9 years old who had a stem cell transplant for acute lymphoblastic leukemia, so the T cells may come from the graft donor. As DNA, the CDR3 is TGTGCCAGCAGCTTAGCAGTTTTTAATGAGCAGTTCTTC. Encoded protein: CASSLAVFNEQFF.